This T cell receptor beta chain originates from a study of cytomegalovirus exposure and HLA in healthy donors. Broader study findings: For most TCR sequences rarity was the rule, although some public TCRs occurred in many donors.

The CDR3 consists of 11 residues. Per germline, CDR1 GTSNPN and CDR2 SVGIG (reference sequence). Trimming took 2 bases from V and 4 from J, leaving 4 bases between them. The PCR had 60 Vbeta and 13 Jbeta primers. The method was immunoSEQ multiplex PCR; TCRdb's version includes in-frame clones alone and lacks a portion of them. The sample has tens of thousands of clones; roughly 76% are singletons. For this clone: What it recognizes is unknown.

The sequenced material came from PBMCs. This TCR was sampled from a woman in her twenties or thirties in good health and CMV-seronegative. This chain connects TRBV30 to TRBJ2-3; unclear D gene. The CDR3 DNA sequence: TGTGCCTGGAGTACAGCAGATACGCAGTATTTT. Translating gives CAWSTADTQYF.